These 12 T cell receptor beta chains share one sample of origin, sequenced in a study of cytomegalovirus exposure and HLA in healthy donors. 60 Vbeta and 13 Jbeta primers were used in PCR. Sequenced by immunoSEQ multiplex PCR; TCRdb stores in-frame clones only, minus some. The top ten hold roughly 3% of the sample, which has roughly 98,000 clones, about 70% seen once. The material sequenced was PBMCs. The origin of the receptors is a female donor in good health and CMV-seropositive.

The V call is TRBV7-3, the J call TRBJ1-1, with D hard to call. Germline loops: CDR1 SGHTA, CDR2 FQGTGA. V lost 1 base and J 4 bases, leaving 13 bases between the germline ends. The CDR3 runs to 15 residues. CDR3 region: CASSLRGWGATEAFF. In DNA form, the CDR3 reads TGTGCCAGCAGCTTAAGAGGTTGGGGAGCCACTGAAGCTTTCTTT.

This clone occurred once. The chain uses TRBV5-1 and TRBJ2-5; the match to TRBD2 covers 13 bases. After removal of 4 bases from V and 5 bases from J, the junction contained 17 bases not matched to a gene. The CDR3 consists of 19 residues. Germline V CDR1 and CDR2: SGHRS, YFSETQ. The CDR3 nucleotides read TGCGCCAGCAGCCCTGCCGCCGGACTAGCGGGGGACCCAGGGGAGACCCAGTACTTC. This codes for CASSPAAGLAGDPGETQYF.

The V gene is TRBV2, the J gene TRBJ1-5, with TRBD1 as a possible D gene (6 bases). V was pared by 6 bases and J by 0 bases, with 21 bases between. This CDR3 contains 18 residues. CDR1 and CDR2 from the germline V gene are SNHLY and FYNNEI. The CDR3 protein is CASRGGRGGSSSNQPQHF. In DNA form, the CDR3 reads TGTGCCAGCAGGGGGGGGAGGGGGGGATCAAGTAGCAATCAGCCCCAGCATTTT.

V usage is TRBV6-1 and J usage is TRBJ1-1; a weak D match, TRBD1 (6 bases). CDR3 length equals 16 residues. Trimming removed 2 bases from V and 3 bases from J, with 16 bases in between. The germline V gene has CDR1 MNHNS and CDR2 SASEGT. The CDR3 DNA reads TGTGCCAGCAGTGAATATCGCTGGGGGCCGGACACTGAAGCTTTCTTT. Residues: CASSEYRWGPDTEAFF.

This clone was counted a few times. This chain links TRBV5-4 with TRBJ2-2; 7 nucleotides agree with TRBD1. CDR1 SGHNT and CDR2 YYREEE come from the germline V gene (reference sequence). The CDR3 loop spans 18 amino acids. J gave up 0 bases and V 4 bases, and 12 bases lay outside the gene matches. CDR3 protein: CASSRPSGTAANTGELFF. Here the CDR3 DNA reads TGTGCCAGCAGCAGACCCTCCGGGACAGCCGCGAACACCGGGGAGCTGTTTTTT. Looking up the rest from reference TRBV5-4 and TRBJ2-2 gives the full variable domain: ETGVTQSPTHLIKTRGQQVTLRCSSQSGHNTVSWYQQALGQGPQFIFQYYREEENGRGNFPPRFSGLQFPNYSSELNVNALELDDSALYLCASSRPSGTAANTGELFFGEGSRLTVL.

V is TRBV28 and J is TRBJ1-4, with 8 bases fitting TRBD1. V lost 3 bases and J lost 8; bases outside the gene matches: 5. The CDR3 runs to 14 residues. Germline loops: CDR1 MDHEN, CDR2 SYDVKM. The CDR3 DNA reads TGTGCCAGCAGTTTGGACAGGGTTGGAGAAAAACTGTTTTTT. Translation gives CASSLDRVGEKLFF. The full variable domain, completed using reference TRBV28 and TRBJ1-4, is DVKVTQSSRYLVKRTGEKVFLECVQDMDHENMFWYRQDPGLGLRLIYFSYDVKMKEKGDIPEGYSVSREKKERFSLILESASTNQTSMYLCASSLDRVGEKLFFGSGTQLSVL.

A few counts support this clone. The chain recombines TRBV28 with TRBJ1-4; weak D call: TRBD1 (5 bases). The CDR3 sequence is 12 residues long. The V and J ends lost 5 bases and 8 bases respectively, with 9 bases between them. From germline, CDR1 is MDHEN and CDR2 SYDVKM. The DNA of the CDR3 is TGTGCCAGCAGTGCAGGGAAAGAAAAACTGTTTTTT. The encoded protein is CASSAGKEKLFF.

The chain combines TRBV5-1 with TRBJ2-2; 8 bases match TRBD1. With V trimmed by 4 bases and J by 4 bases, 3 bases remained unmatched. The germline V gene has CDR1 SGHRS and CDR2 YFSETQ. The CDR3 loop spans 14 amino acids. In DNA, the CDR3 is TGCGCCAGCAGCCGACAGGGGTCCACCGGGGAGCTGTTTTTT. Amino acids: CASSRQGSTGELFF.

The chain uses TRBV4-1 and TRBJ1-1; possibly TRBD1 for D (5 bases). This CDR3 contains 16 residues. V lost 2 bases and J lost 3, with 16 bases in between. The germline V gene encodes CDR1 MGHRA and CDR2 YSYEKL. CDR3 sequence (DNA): TGCGCCAGCAGCCAACCAGTTTCAGGGTCGGACACTGAAGCTTTCTTT. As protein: CASSQPVSGSDTEAFF.

The CDR3 DNA follows: TGCGCCAGCAGCCAAGGGTCGGCTAGCGGGGCCCCAGATACGCAGTATTTT. This translates into CASSQGSASGAPDTQYF. J is TRBJ2-3 and V is TRBV4-3; 9 bases agree with TRBD2. CDR1 and CDR2 from the germline V gene are LGHNA and YSLEER. V lost 1 base, J lost 4 bases, and 9 bases stayed unmatched. The length of the CDR3 is 17 residues.

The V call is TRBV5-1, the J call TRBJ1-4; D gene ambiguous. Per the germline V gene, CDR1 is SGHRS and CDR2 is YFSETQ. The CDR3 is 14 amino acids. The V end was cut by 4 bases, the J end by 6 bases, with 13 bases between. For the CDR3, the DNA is TGCGCCAGCAGCGACCCTCGCGGGCATGAAAAACTGTTTTTT. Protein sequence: CASSDPRGHEKLFF.

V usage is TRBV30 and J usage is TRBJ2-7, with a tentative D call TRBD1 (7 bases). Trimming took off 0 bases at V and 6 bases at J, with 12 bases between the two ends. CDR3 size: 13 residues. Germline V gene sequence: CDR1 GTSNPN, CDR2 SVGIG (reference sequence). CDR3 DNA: TGTGCCTGGAGTGTAGTCCAGGGGGGCGAGCAGTACTTC. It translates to CAWSVVQGGEQYF.